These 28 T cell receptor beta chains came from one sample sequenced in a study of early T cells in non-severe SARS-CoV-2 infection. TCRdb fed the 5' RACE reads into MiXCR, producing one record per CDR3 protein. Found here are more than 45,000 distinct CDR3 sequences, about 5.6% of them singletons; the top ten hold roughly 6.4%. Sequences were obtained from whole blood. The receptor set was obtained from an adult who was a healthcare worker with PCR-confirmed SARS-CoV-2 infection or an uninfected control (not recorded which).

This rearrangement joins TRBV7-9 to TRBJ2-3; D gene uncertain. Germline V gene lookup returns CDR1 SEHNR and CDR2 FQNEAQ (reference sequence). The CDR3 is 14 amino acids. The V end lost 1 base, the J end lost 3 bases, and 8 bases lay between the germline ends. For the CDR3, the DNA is TGTGCCAGCAGCTTAGTTGACCGTACAGATACGCAGTATTTT. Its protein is CASSLVDRTDTQYF.

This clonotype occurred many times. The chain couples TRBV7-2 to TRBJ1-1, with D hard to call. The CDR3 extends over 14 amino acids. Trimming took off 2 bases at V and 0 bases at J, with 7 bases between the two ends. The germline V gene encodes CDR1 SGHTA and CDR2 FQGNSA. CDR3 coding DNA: TGTGCCAGCAGCTTACCCCAGATGAACACTGAAGCTTTCTTT. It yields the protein CASSLPQMNTEAFF.

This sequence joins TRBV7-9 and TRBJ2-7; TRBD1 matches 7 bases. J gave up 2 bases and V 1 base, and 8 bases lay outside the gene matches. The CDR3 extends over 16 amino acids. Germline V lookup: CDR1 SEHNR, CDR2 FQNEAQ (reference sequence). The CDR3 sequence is CASSLGIGDRAYEQYF. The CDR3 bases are TGTGCCAGCAGCTTAGGAATCGGGGACAGAGCCTACGAGCAGTACTTC.

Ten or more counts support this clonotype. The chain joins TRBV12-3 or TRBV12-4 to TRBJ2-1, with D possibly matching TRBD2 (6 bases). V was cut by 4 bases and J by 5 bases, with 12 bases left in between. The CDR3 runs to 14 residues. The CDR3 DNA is TGTGCCAGCAGTTCCCGGGACTCGAACAATGAGCAGTTCTTC. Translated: CASSSRDSNNEQFF.

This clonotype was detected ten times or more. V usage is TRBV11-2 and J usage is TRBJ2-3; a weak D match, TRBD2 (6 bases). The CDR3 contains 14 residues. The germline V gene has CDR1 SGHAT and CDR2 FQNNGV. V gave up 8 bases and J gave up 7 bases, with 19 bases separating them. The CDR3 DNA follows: TGTGCCAGCGGAGGGGACGGGTCCAGGTATACGCAGTATTTT. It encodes CASGGDGSRYTQYF.

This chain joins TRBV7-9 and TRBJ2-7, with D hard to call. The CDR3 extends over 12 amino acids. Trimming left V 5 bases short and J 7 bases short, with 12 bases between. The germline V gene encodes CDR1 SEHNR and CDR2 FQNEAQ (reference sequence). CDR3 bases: TGTGCCAGCAGCCCTGCCCACCGGGAGCAGTACTTC. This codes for CASSPAHREQYF.

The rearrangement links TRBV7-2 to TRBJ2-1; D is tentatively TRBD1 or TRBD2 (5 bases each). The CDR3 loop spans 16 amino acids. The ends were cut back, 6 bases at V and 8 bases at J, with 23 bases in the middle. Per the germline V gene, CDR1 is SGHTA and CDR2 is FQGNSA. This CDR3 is CASSHRTGTLAYEQFF. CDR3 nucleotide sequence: TGTGCCAGCAGTCATAGGACCGGGACGCTAGCTTATGAGCAGTTCTTC.

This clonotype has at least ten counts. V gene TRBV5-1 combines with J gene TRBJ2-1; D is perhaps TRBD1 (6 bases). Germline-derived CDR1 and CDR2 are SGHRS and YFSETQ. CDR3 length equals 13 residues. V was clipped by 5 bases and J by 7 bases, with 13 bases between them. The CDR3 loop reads CASSGRGYNEQFF. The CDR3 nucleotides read TGCGCCAGCAGTGGCAGGGGCTATAATGAGCAGTTCTTC.

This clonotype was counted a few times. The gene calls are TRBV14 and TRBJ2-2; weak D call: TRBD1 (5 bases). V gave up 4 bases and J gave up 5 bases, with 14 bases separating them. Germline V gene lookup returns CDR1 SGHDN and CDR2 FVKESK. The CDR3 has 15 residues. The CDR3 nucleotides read TGTGCCAGCAGCCGACAGCCCACCGGGACCGGGGAGCTGTTTTTT. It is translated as CASSRQPTGTGELFF.

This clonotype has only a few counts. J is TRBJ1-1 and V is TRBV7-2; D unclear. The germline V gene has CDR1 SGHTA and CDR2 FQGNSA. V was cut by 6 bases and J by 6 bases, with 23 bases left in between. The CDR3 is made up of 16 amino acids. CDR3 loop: CASRQREHFRGAEAFF. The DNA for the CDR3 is TGTGCCAGCAGGCAACGGGAACACTTCCGAGGAGCTGAAGCTTTCTTT. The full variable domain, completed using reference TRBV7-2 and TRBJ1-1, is GAGVSQSPSNKVTEKGKDVELRCDPISGHTALYWYRQSLGQGLEFLIYFQGNSAPDKSGLPSDRFSAERTGGSVSTLTIQRTQQEDSAVYLCASRQREHFRGAEAFFGQGTRLTVV.

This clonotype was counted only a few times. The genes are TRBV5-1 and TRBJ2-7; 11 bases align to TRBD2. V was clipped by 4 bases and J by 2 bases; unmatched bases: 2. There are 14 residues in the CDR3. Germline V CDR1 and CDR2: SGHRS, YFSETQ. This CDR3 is CASSVTSGAYEQYF. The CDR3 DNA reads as TGCGCCAGCAGCGTGACTAGCGGGGCCTACGAGCAGTACTTC.

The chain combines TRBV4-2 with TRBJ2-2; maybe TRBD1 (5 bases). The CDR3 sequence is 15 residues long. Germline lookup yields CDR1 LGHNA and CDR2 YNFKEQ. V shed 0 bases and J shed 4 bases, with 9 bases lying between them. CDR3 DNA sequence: TGTGCCAGCAGCCAAGAAGGGGCCTTCACCGGGGAGCTGTTTTTT. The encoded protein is CASSQEGAFTGELFF.

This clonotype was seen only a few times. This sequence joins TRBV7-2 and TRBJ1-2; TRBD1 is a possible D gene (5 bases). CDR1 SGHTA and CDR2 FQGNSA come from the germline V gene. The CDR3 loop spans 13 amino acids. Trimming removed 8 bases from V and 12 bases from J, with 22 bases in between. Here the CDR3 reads CASGESGWGRNTF. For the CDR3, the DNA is TGTGCCAGCGGAGAGTCCGGGTGGGGCAGGAACACCTTC. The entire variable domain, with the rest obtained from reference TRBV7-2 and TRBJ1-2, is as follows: GAGVSQSPSNKVTEKGKDVELRCDPISGHTALYWYRQSLGQGLEFLIYFQGNSAPDKSGLPSDRFSAERTGGSVSTLTIQRTQQEDSAVYLCASGESGWGRNTFGSGTRLTVV.

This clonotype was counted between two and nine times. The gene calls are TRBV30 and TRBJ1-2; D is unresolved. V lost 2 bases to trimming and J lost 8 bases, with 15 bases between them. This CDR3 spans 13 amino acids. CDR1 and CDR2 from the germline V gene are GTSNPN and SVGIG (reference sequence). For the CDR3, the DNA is TGTGCCTGGAGTTCCGGTATTCTTAGAGGCTACACCTTC. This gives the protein CAWSSGILRGYTF.

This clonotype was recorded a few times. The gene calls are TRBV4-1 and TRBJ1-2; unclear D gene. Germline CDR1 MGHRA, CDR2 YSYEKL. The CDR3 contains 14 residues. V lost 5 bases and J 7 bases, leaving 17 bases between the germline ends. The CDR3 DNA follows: TGCGCCAGCAGCTCGACCGTCAGTTTTCGTGGCTACACCTTC. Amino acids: CASSSTVSFRGYTF.

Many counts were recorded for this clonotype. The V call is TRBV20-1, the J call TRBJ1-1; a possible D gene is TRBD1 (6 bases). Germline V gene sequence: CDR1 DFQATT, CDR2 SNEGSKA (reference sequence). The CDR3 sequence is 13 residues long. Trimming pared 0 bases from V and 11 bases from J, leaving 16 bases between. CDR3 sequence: CSAREGGRGEAFF. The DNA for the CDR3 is TGCAGTGCTAGAGAGGGAGGCAGGGGCGAGGCTTTCTTT.

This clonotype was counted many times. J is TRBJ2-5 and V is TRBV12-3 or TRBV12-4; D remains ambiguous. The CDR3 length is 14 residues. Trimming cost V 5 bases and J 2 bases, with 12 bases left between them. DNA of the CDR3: TGTGCCAGCAGTCTCCAGTTCCCTCAAGAGACCCAGTACTTC. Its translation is CASSLQFPQETQYF.

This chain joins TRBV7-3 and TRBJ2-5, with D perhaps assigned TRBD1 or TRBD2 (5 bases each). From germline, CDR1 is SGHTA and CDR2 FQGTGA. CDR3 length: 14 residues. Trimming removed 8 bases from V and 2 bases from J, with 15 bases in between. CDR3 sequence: CASARDRTQETQYF. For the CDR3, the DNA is TGTGCCAGCGCTCGGGACCGAACTCAAGAGACCCAGTACTTC.

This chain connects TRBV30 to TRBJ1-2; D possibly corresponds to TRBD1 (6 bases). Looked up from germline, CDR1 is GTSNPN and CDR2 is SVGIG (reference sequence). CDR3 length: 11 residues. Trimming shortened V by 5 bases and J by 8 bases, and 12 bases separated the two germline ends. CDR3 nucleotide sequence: TGTGCCTGGTCCCCGGGGGCCGGCTACACCTTC. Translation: CAWSPGAGYTF.

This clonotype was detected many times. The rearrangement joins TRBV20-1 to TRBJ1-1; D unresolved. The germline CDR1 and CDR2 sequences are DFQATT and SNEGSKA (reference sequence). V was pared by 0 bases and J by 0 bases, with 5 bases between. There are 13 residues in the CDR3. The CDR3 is CSARETVNTEAFF. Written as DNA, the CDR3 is TGCAGTGCTAGAGAAACAGTGAACACTGAAGCTTTCTTT.

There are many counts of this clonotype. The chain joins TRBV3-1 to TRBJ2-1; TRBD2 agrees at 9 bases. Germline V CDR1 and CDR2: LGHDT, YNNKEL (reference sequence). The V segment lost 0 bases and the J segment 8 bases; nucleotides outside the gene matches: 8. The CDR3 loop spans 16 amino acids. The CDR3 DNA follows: TGTGCCAGCAGCCAAGATAGGGTAGCGGGAGTGTATGAGCAGTTCTTC. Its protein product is CASSQDRVAGVYEQFF.

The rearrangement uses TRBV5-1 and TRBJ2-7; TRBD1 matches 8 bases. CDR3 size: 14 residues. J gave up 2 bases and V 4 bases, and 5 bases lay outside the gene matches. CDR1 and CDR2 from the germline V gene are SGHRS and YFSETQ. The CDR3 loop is CASSTTTGAYEQYF. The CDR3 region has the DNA TGCGCCAGCAGCACTACGACAGGGGCCTACGAGCAGTACTTC.

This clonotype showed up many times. The CDR3 nucleotides read TGTGCCAGCCGGAAATCTGACAGGCAGTACTTC. It encodes CASRKSDRQYF. This chain links TRBV27 with TRBJ2-7; the D gene is possibly TRBD1 (5 bases). The germline V gene encodes CDR1 MNHEY and CDR2 SMNVEV (reference sequence). The CDR3 is 11 residues long. Trimming took 8 bases from V and 9 from J, leaving 14 bases between them.

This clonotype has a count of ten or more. The CDR3 DNA follows: TGTGCCAGCAGTTCGGACGGGTACTCATCGTACGAGCAGTACTTC. This gives the protein CASSSDGYSSYEQYF. The chain uses TRBV12-3 or TRBV12-4 and TRBJ2-7; D gene unclear. The CDR3 is 15 residues long. V lost 4 bases, J lost 4 bases, and 17 bases lay in between.

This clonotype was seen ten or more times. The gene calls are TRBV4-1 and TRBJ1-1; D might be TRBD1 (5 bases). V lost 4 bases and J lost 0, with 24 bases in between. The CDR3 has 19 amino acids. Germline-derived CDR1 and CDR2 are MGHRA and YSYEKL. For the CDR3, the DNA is TGCGCCAGCAGCCGGGGCTTGCGGAGGTCAGGGCAAATGAACACTGAAGCTTTCTTT. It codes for CASSRGLRRSGQMNTEAFF.

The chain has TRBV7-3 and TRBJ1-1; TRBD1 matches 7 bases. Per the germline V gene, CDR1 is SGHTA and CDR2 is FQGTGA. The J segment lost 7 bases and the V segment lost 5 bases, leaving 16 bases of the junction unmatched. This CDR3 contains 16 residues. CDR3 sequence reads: CASSVSLDRAQGEAFF. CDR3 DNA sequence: TGTGCCAGCAGCGTAAGTCTCGACAGGGCCCAAGGTGAAGCTTTCTTT.

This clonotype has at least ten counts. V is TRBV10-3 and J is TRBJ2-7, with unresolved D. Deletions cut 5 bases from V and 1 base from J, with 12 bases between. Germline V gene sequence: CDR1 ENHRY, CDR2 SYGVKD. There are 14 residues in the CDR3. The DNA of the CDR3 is TGTGCCATCAGTCGTTCGGCGAATTCCTACGAGCAGTACTTC. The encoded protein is CAISRSANSYEQYF.

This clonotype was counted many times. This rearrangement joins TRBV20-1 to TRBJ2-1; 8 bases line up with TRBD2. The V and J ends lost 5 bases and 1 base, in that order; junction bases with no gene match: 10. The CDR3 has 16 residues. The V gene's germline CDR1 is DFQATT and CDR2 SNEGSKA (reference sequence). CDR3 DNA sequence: TGCAGTGCTGCCCTGAGGGCGGGGGGATCCTACAATGAGCAGTTCTTC. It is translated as CSAALRAGGSYNEQFF.